By its share, the clone carrying this T cell receptor (beta chain) is medium-sized (0.01 to 0.1%). A single record per CDR3 protein comes from TCRdb applying MiXCR to the 5' RACE reads. The sample holds approximately 10,000 distinct CDR3 sequences; 25% to 30% are singletons and the top ten take about 3.2%. Treg sorting used a CD4+CD25+CD127-/low gate. The CDR3 contains 12 residues. V was cut by 6 bases and J by 9 bases, with 12 bases left in between. Germline CDR1 reads MGHRA; CDR2 reads YSYEKL. The chain employs TRBV4-1 and TRBJ2-1, with D maybe TRBD2 (6 bases). The sample comprised Tregs sorted from blood. This clonotype was sampled from a female donor with breast cancer. CDR3 protein: CASSGLSAEQFF. The CDR3 region has the DNA TGCGCCAGCAGTGGACTATCAGCTGAGCAGTTCTTC.